This TCR beta chain derives from a study of molecular identifiers for immune sequencing clone quantification. Looking at the study overall: Replicates split RNA from roughly 21,000 or 96,000 naive CD8 cells five ways, and the researchers sequenced four portions. Study-level results: Clones above 20 RNA copies contained over 99% of effector molecules and under 1% of naive molecules.

It was from about 21,000 to 970,000 sorted cells, with 10%, 30% or 50% RNA, that naive CD8 libraries came. In the sort, naive CD8 T cells were defined as CD8+CD4-CCR7+CD45RA+. This clonotype occurred many times. Antigen specificity is unknown. Using its own MiXCR run on the PCR reads, TCRdb lists one record per CDR3 protein. Seen here are approximately 550,000 distinct CDR3 sequences, roughly a fifth observed once, and the top ten hold about 0.78%. Germline values: CDR1 SEHNR, CDR2 FQNEAQ (reference sequence). The CDR3 runs to 17 residues. The V end was cut by 5 bases, the J end by 1 base, with 18 bases between.

The genes are TRBV7-9 and TRBJ2-4; TRBD1 might be the D (6 bases). The sequence was obtained from a human donor in good health. Some libraries in this study had Jurkat cell RNA spiked in. Input material: naive CD8+ T cells from blood, with Jurkat cell RNA spiked in. Indicated subset: FACS-sorted CD8+CD4-CCR7+CD45RA+ naive T cells. Here the CDR3 DNA reads TGTGCCAGCAGCAACCGGGACAACGAGCCGGCCAAAAACATTCAGTACTTC. Translated: CASSNRDNEPAKNIQYF.